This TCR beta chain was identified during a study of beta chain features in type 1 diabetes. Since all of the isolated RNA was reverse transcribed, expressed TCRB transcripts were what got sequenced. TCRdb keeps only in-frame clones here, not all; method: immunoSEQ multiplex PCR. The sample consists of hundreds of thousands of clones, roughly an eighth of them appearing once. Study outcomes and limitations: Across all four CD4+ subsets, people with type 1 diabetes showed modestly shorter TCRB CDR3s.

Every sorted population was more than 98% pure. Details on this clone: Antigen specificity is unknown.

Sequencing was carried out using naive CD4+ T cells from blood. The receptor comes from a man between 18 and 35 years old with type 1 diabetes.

As DNA, the CDR3 is TGCGCCAGCAGCCATCGTCCCGGGACTTTGTACCAAGAGACCCAGTACTTC. It is translated as CASSHRPGTLYQETQYF. The chain has TRBV4-1 and TRBJ2-5; the D gene is possibly TRBD2 (6 bases). From germline, CDR1 is MGHRA and CDR2 YSYEKL. Between the trimmed V and J ends, which lost 3 bases and 0 bases, there was a span of 17 bases. The CDR3 contains 17 residues.